This TCR beta chain was captured by sequencing in a study of blood T cell repertoires in COVID-19 (dated by TCRdb to the early 2020s). As for the study more broadly: The collaborator samples originated in the United States, Italy and Spain and spanned the acute and convalescent phases of COVID-19. The prospective study material was composed of cDNA or gDNA derived from T cells, B-cell-depleted T cells, or PBMCs. Deeply sampled blood TCRbeta repertoires from subjects exposed to, actively infected with, or recovered from COVID-19 were included in the dataset. A freely available public database, intended as a resource for researchers studying the immune response to SARS-CoV-2, is where the repertoires were released. Samples were obtained from the ongoing ImmuneRACE study (first 160 participants) and from approximately 1,200 subjects provided by 6 global collaborators. Nearly every sample came with metadata listing a de-identified subject ID, COVID-19 status, age in years and sex. Where available, HLA class I and class II types were taken from metadata supplied by the sample provider and were not determined by assay-based typing.

As for this clone: The specificity of this receptor is unknown. Base qualities were left out, and no much larger clone turns up one base away.

Enrolling through a virtual design, the prospective study's participants ranged in age from roughly 18 to 89 years and lived across 24 United States geographic areas. To assign participants to cohorts, the prospective study relied on clinical history that participants themselves reported in a screening survey and a study questionnaire. In the prospective study, whole blood, serum and a nasopharyngeal or oropharyngeal swab were collected from each participant by mobile phlebotomists. Prospective study participants could optionally give additional blood draws and questionnaires over a 2-month period. Prospective study blood samples were shipped either frozen or at room temperature before DNA extraction. The CDR3 contains 15 residues, cysteine and phenylalanine counted. Just the 45-base CDR3 DNA is kept, in frame starting at base 1. V loses 4 bases, J loses 4 bases, and the germline ends lie 17 bases apart. Taken from the germline V gene, the CDR1 and CDR2 loops are SGDLS and YYNGEE.

Paper-wide results and their limitations: How much clinical and demographic metadata was included differed by source and by participant, and the metadata was provided uncurated.

TCRbeta CDR3 regions were amplified from genomic DNA by means of the immunoSEQ Assay, a bias-controlled multiplex PCR. The source study handled its data this way. Nucleated cell counts per sample were estimated from amplification of reference gene primers within the assay. Sequence reads were collapsed and filtered to measure the absolute abundance of every unique TCRbeta CDR3 rearrangement. For each sample, productive Simpson clonality was calculated by taking the square root of Simpson's diversity index across productive rearrangements. The table comes from immuneACCESS by way of TCRdb, which keeps in-frame sequences with V and J called. Part of the clones is missing from these tables; in studies checked, under half for an unresolved V gene and the rest for unknown reasons. V, J and clone size derive from that table, while D and trimming were established from the DNA sequence. The sample profile shows 200,000 to 250,000 clones; 75% to 90% of them were found once. The ten largest clones capture about 4% of the sample.

This TCR was recovered from a woman aged 40 to 55 with acute COVID-19. The sample was PBMCs or T cells enriched from blood (not recorded which). The chain is made from TRBV9 and TRBJ1-1; perhaps TRBD1 is the D gene, with 5 bases matching. The CDR3 corresponds to CASSPGGPWGTEAFF. In nucleotide form, the sequence is TGTGCCAGCAGCCCGGGGGGACCCTGGGGCACTGAAGCTTTCTTT.